A selection of T cell receptor beta chains follows, all from one sample in a study of blood T cell repertoires in COVID-19. Sequenced by immunoSEQ multiplex PCR; TCRdb stores in-frame clones only, minus some. The sample has about 190,000 clones; roughly nine tenths are singletons. Sequences were obtained from peripheral blood. These receptors originate from a man aged 25-45 years with acute or convalescent COVID-19. Both conserved end residues are part of each CDR3. Fields, in order: V gene, clone size, J gene, D gene, CDR3 DNA, CDR3 protein. D genes are given only for firm matches. Where a row states a size, it is once, few, many or the class of an expanded clone; other rows omit it.

TRBV30	NA	TRBJ1-5	NA	TGTGCCTGGAGCTTAGGGGTGTCGGGTCAGCCCCAGCATTTT	CAWSLGVSGQPQHF
TRBV7-9	NA	TRBJ2-3	TRBD2	TGTGCCAGCAGCTTCGGGACTAGCGAATCCACAGATACGCAGTATTTT	CASSFGTSESTDTQYF
TRBV5-1	NA	TRBJ2-2	NA	TGCGCCAGCAGCCTACGACTAGGGGGGGCCGGGGAGCTGTTTTTT	CASSLRLGGAGELFF
TRBV24-1	NA	TRBJ2-3	NA	TGTGCCACCAGTGCCGGGGGTAACACAGATACGCAGTATTTT	CATSAGGNTDTQYF
TRBV5-6	few	TRBJ2-7	NA	TGTGCCAGCAGCTTCTTGGCGGGGGCGGACTACGAGCAGTACTTC	CASSFLAGADYEQYF
TRBV28	NA	TRBJ1-2	NA	TGTGCCAGCAATTTCAAGGGGTACGGCTACACCTTC	CASNFKGYGYTF
TRBV28	once	TRBJ1-5	TRBD1	TGTGCCAGCAGTCCGACAGGGCTTAGCAATCAGCCCCAGCATTTT	CASSPTGLSNQPQHF
TRBV9	NA	TRBJ1-4	TRBD1	TGTGCCAGCAGCGTTCGACAGGGTGAAAATGAAAAACTGTTTTTT	CASSVRQGENEKLFF
TRBV3-1/TRBV3-2	NA	TRBJ2-3	NA	TGTGCCAGCAGCCAAAAGGGGGTAGCTCGCACAGATACGCAGTATTTT	CASSQKGVARTDTQYF
TRBV2	NA	TRBJ2-1	NA	TGTGCCAGCAGTGTGGAGTCTAGCTACAATGAGCAGTTCTTC	CASSVESSYNEQFF
TRBV19	NA	TRBJ1-5	TRBD1	TGTGCCAGTATCCCAAGGGACAGAACTTGTTATCAGCCCCAGCATTTT	CASIPRDRTCYQPQHF
TRBV7-9	NA	TRBJ2-2	NA	TGTGCCAGCAGCTCTAGCACCGGGGAGCTGTTTTTT	CASSSSTGELFF
TRBV5-4	NA	TRBJ1-4	TRBD1	TGTGCCAGCAGCTTGGGCGGACAGGAATTAGGAGAAAAACTGTTTTTT	CASSLGGQELGEKLFF
TRBV12-5	once	TRBJ1-2	NA	TGTGCTAGTGGTTCCAACGCAGGGTTTTATGGCTACACCTTC	CASGSNAGFYGYTF
TRBV7-2	few	TRBJ1-3	NA	TGTGCCAGCAGCTATGCACCGACATCCCCATATTTT	CASSYAPTSPYF
TRBV23-1	NA	TRBJ1-5	TRBD1	TGCGCCAGCAGTAAACAGGGGCGCGGTCAGCCCCAGCATTTT	CASSKQGRGQPQHF
TRBV7-2	NA	TRBJ1-3	NA	TGTGCCAGCAGCTTAGCGGCGGAAGGAAACACCATATATTTT	CASSLAAEGNTIYF
TRBV28	NA	TRBJ2-7	NA	TGTGCCAGCACCATGGGGGGACAGTACGAGCAGTACTTC	CASTMGGQYEQYF
TRBV21-1	NA	TRBJ2-1	NA	TGTGCCAGCAGACCATCGGGGAATGAGCAGTTCTTC	CASRPSGNEQFF
TRBV4-2	NA	TRBJ1-4	NA	TGTGCCAGCAGGACATCACAGGGCTCTGCAACTAATGAAAAACTGTTTTTT	CASRTSQGSATNEKLFF
TRBV2	NA	TRBJ2-5	TRBD2	TGTGCCAGCAGCCCCACACTAGCGGGGCAGGGGACCCAGTACTTC	CASSPTLAGQGTQYF
TRBV29-1	NA	TRBJ1-2	NA	TGCAGCGTTGTGGTTACAAAGGGCTACACCTTC	CSVVVTKGYTF
TRBV28	NA	TRBJ1-2	NA	TGTGCCAGCAGGAGCGTAGGCTACACCTTC	CASRSVGYTF
TRBV4-2	NA	TRBJ2-2	TRBD2	TGTGCCAGCAGCCAAAGAGCCTTCATGGGGGCTAGCGGGGGGTCGAGCACCGGGGAGCTGTTTTTT	CASSQRAFMGASGGSSTGELFF
TRBV29-1	NA	TRBJ2-3	NA	TGCAGCGTTGATGATTCAGGGAGCACAGATACGCAGTATTTT	CSVDDSGSTDTQYF
TRBV24-1	NA	TRBJ1-5	NA	TGTGCCACCAGTGGACGGGGGGCTGATCAGCCCCAGCATTTT	CATSGRGADQPQHF
TRBV7-2	few	TRBJ1-6	NA	TGTGCCAGCAGCCCCGGAGGGAATTCACCCCTCCACTTT	CASSPGGNSPLHF
TRBV19	few	TRBJ1-1	NA	TGTGCCACCCTGGGGACAATGAACACTGAAGCTTTCTTT	CATLGTMNTEAFF
TRBV12-3/TRBV12-4	NA	TRBJ1-2	NA	TGTGCCAGCAGTCCCCAGCCCCGGACATCGAGAGACTTC	CASSPQPRTSRDF
TRBV4-1	NA	TRBJ2-7	TRBD1	TGCGCCAGCAGCCAGCCACGCACAGGGGGATACGAGCAGTACTTC	CASSQPRTGGYEQYF
TRBV3-1/TRBV3-2	NA	TRBJ2-7	NA	TGTGCCAGCAGCCAAGATCACGGTCTAGGCGAGCAGTACTTC	CASSQDHGLGEQYF
TRBV29-1	few	TRBJ1-5	TRBD1	TGCAGCGTTGAAGGTGGACAGGGGCGCGAGCGCACCCTCGGGCATCAGCCCCAGCATTTT	CSVEGGQGRERTLGHQPQHF
TRBV3-1/TRBV3-2	once	TRBJ2-1	NA	TGTGCCAGCAGCCAACAAAGGGGTTCGGGGCAGTTCTTC	CASSQQRGSGQFF
TRBV6-6	NA	TRBJ2-7	TRBD2	TGTGCCAGCAGAAATAGCGGGAGAGGTAACGAGCAGTACTTC	CASRNSGRGNEQYF
TRBV18	NA	TRBJ2-5	NA	TGTGCCAGCTCACCAGGTGGGCAATCCGAGACCCAGTACTTC	CASSPGGQSETQYF